A single sample gave rise to the 26 T cell receptor beta chains below, sequenced in a study of blood T cell repertoires in COVID-19. Assay used: immunoSEQ multiplex PCR; TCRdb lists only in-frame clones, some missing. Here the sample spans 260,000 or so clones, around 82% being singletons. The sequencing input was peripheral blood. The receptors here all came from a human donor in a cohort sampled during active COVID-19.

The rearrangement links TRBV5-6 to TRBJ1-2; possible D gene TRBD1, 5 bases. The CDR3 is 13 residues long. V lost 0 bases and J lost 7, with 10 bases in between. CDR1 SGHDT and CDR2 YYEEEE come from the germline V gene. CDR3 DNA: TGTGCCAGCAGCTTGGGGGGCCCCATTGGCTACACCTTC. It translates to CASSLGGPIGYTF.

V is TRBV13 and J is TRBJ2-3; 7 positions match TRBD1. V gave up 5 bases and J gave up 4 bases; unmatched junction bases: 9. Germline CDR1 PRHDT, CDR2 FYEKMQ (reference sequence). The CDR3 extends over 15 amino acids. CDR3 sequence reads: CASSHRQGGADTQYF. The CDR3 region has the DNA TGTGCCAGCAGCCACAGACAGGGTGGGGCAGATACGCAGTATTTT. The complete variable domain, with remaining parts taken from reference TRBV13 and TRBJ2-3, reads AAGVIQSPRHLIKEKRETATLKCYPIPRHDTVYWYQQGPGQDPQFLISFYEKMQSDKGSIPDRFSAQQFSDYHSELNMSSLELGDSALYFCASSHRQGGADTQYFGPGTRLTVL.

The V and J genes are TRBV27 and TRBJ1-3, with 7 nucleotides matching TRBD1. CDR3 size: 15 residues. CDR1 is MNHEY, CDR2 SMNVEV, per germline (reference sequence). Unmatched junction bases numbered 7, after V lost 6 bases and J lost 2 bases. The CDR3 nucleotides read TGTGCCAGCAGACGCACAGGGGACGCTGGAAACACCATATATTTT. Translating gives CASRRTGDAGNTIYF.

The rearrangement joins TRBV24-1 to TRBJ1-2; 9 nucleotides align to TRBD1. The trim removed 8 bases at V and 8 bases at J, leaving 8 bases unmatched. Germline V gene lookup returns CDR1 KGHDR and CDR2 SFDVKD. This CDR3 is built from 13 residues. The CDR3 here is CATITGGELGYTF. As DNA, the CDR3 is TGTGCCACCATAACAGGGGGCGAATTAGGCTACACCTTC.

V is TRBV19 and J is TRBJ1-4, with 7 bases that match TRBD1. This CDR3 has 14 residues. Germline CDR1 reads LNHDA; CDR2 reads SQIVND (reference sequence). Germline trimming cut 6 bases from V and 4 bases from J; bases unmatched to any gene: 5. The CDR3 DNA sequence: TGTGCCAGTAGGCGGGACAGTCGTAATGAAAAACTGTTTTTT. Protein: CASRRDSRNEKLFF.

This clone was seen a few times. The gene calls are TRBV28 and TRBJ2-7, with 8 bases fitting TRBD1. The J segment lost 5 bases and the V segment lost 5 bases, leaving 14 bases of the junction unmatched. This CDR3 has 16 amino acids. Germline CDR1 MDHEN, CDR2 SYDVKM. CDR3 sequence (DNA): TGTGCCAGCAGTCGTTACTGGCAGGGGGCTGGCCACGAGCAGTACTTC. Translating it yields CASSRYWQGAGHEQYF. The full variable domain, rest sourced from reference TRBV28 and TRBJ2-7, is DVKVTQSSRYLVKRTGEKVFLECVQDMDHENMFWYRQDPGLGLRLIYFSYDVKMKEKGDIPEGYSVSREKKERFSLILESASTNQTSMYLCASSRYWQGAGHEQYFGPGTRLTVT.

This chain uses TRBV25-1 with TRBJ1-6, with D possibly being TRBD1 (6 bases). The V gene lost 0 bases and the J gene lost 8 bases, with 8 bases spanning the gap. The CDR3 spans 14 residues. Germline values: CDR1 MGHDK, CDR2 SYGVNS. The CDR3, as DNA: TGTGCCAGCAGTGAATATAAGGGGGATTCACCCCTCCACTTT. Its translation is CASSEYKGDSPLHF.

This chain links TRBV20-1 with TRBJ2-7; TRBD2 is a possible D gene (6 bases). Germline V gene data show CDR1 as DFQATT and CDR2 as SNEGSKA (reference sequence). Trimming stripped 3 bases from V and 9 bases from J, with 24 bases between. The CDR3 contains 15 residues. In DNA, the CDR3 is TGCAGTGCTAGTCGACCAGATGCGGGGTTTACGGGGCAGTACTTC. It encodes CSASRPDAGFTGQYF.

The chain recombines TRBV24-1 with TRBJ2-1; 7 nucleotides agree with TRBD1. The CDR3 runs 16 residues. Germline CDR1 and CDR2: KGHDR and SFDVKD. Trimming took 1 base from V and 8 from J; bases not matched to a gene: 10. CDR3 amino acids: CATSDFGTERGDEQFF. The CDR3 DNA follows: TGTGCCACCAGTGATTTTGGGACAGAGAGGGGCGATGAGCAGTTCTTC.

The gene calls are TRBV11-3 and TRBJ2-1; 8 nucleotides match TRBD1. Trimming at V came to 8 bases and at J to 2 bases, leaving 8 bases not matched to a gene. The CDR3 extends over 15 amino acids. The germline V gene has CDR1 SGHNT and CDR2 YENEEA. CDR3 amino acids: CASGRSTGAYNEQFF. In DNA form, the CDR3 reads TGTGCCAGCGGACGATCGACAGGGGCCTACAATGAGCAGTTCTTC.

V gene TRBV10-3 combines with J gene TRBJ2-3; no firm D call. The V and J ends lost 10 bases and 6 bases respectively, with 20 bases between them. The CDR3 totals 14 residues. Per germline, CDR1 ENHRY and CDR2 SYGVKD. CDR3 nucleotide sequence: TGTGCCACGTGCCGCGACTCCAGTAGGGATACGCAGTATTTT. Translation gives CATCRDSSRDTQYF.

The chain combines TRBV19 with TRBJ2-1, with TRBD2 matching 7 bases. After removal of 7 bases from V and 0 bases from J, the junction contained 9 bases not matched to a gene. Germline V gene lookup returns CDR1 LNHDA and CDR2 SQIVND (reference sequence). CDR3 length: 16 amino acids. Written as DNA, the CDR3 is TGTGCCAGTATGATATCGGGGGGACTCTCCTACAATGAGCAGTTCTTC. Translated, it gives CASMISGGLSYNEQFF.

This clone was counted a few times. The chain uses TRBV27 and TRBJ2-7; a possible D gene is TRBD1 (5 bases). The CDR3 has 16 residues. From germline, CDR1 is MNHEY and CDR2 SMNVEV (reference sequence). V shed 6 bases and J shed 3 bases, with 21 bases lying between them. The CDR3 loop reads CASSTLGRRAYYEQYF. The DNA of the CDR3 is TGTGCCAGCAGCACCCTCGGGCGCAGGGCCTACTACGAGCAGTACTTC.

V gene TRBV4-3 combines with J gene TRBJ1-5; D gene uncertain. Germline V gene sequence: CDR1 LGHNA, CDR2 YSLEER. Trimming took off 0 bases at V and 3 bases at J, with 9 bases between the two ends. The CDR3 spans 15 residues. CDR3 nucleotide sequence: TGCGCCAGCAGCCAAGATAAACAGATCAATCAGCCCCAGCATTTT. Amino acid sequence: CASSQDKQINQPQHF.

This clone was observed a single time. V is TRBV3-1 (or the pseudogene TRBV3-2) and J is TRBJ2-5; 9 bases line up with TRBD1. CDR1 LGHDT and CDR2 YNNKEL come from the germline V gene (reference sequence). J gave up 5 bases and V 4 bases, and 5 bases lay outside the gene matches. This CDR3 is 14 amino acids long. This chain's CDR3 is CASSRGQGWETQYF. CDR3 nucleotide sequence: TGTGCCAGCAGCCGGGGACAGGGATGGGAGACCCAGTACTTC.

This sequence joins TRBV28 and TRBJ1-2; maybe TRBD1 (6 bases). The V end was cut by 4 bases, the J end by 5 bases, with 8 bases between. This CDR3 is built from 12 residues. Germline CDR1 and CDR2: MDHEN and SYDVKM. Here the CDR3 reads CASSYTGYGYTF. The CDR3 nucleotides read TGTGCCAGCAGTTACACAGGGTATGGCTACACCTTC.

This clone was seen a few times. This chain uses TRBV7-9 with TRBJ2-1, with 12 bases aligning to TRBD2. The CDR3 spans 15 residues. V was pared by 1 base and J by 7 bases, with 2 bases of the junction left unmatched. Germline lookup yields CDR1 SEHNR and CDR2 FQNEAQ (reference sequence). The CDR3: CASSLGLAGENEQFF. The CDR3 DNA follows: TGTGCCAGCAGCTTAGGACTAGCGGGGGAGAATGAGCAGTTCTTC. Combining the CDR3 with reference TRBV7-9 and TRBJ2-1 gives the whole variable domain DTGVSQNPRHKITKRGQNVTFRCDPISEHNRLYWYRQTLGQGPEFLTYFQNEAQLEKSRLLSDRFSAERPKGSFSTLEIQRTEQGDSAMYLCASSLGLAGENEQFFGPGTRLTVL.

The J gene is TRBJ1-2, the V gene TRBV10-1; D is perhaps TRBD1 (5 bases). Trimming removed 4 bases from V and 2 bases from J, with 8 bases in between. Germline CDR1 is WNHNN and CDR2 is SYGVQD (reference sequence). CDR3 length: 13 amino acids. Here the CDR3 reads CASSARTNYGYTF. The CDR3, as DNA: TGCGCCAGCAGTGCCAGGACAAACTATGGCTACACCTTC.

CDR3 in DNA: TGCGCCAGCAGCTTCACCTATGGACATTTCACAGATACGCAGTATTTT. This sequence encodes CASSFTYGHFTDTQYF. This chain connects TRBV5-1 to TRBJ2-3, with D tentatively TRBD1 (5 bases). Per germline, CDR1 SGHRS and CDR2 YFSETQ. CDR3 size: 16 residues. Trimming took off 2 bases at V and 2 bases at J, with 15 bases between the two ends. The full variable domain, rest sourced from reference TRBV5-1 and TRBJ2-3, is KAGVTQTPRYLIKTRGQQVTLSCSPISGHRSVSWYQQTPGQGLQFLFEYFSETQRNKGNFPGRFSGRQFSNSRSEMNVSTLELGDSALYLCASSFTYGHFTDTQYFGPGTRLTVL.

V usage is TRBV6-2 or TRBV6-3 and J usage is TRBJ1-2; D remains unclear. Germline-derived CDR1 and CDR2 are MNHEY and SVGEGT. Trimming took 0 bases from V and 1 from J, leaving 6 bases between them. The CDR3 is made up of 14 amino acids. The CDR3 bases are TGTGCCAGCAGTTACTCGAGAAGTAACTATGGCTACACCTTC. Translated: CASSYSRSNYGYTF.

This chain links TRBV15 with TRBJ2-5, with D maybe TRBD2 (6 bases). The V end was cut by 0 bases, the J end by 2 bases, with 13 bases between. Germline V gene data show CDR1 as LNHNV and CDR2 as YYDKDF (reference sequence). CDR3 length equals 16 residues. The DNA for the CDR3 is TGTGCCACCAGCAGAGAGAGGGCGGGACTGCAAGAGACCCAGTACTTC. It specifies CATSRERAGLQETQYF.

V is TRBV7-8 and J is TRBJ1-6; 7 bases match TRBD1. V was pared by 5 bases and J by 7 bases, with 2 bases of the junction left unmatched. The CDR3 sequence is 13 residues long. Germline V lookup: CDR1 SGHVS, CDR2 FQNEAQ. The CDR3 DNA is TGTGCCAGCAGCCCAGGGGGGAATTCACCCCTCCACTTT. Translation gives CASSPGGNSPLHF.

This chain connects TRBV7-9 to TRBJ2-7; the match to TRBD1 covers 10 bases. J lost 6 bases, V lost 0 bases, and 8 bases had no gene match. CDR3 length: 16 amino acids. Germline CDR1 reads SEHNR; CDR2 reads FQNEAQ (reference sequence). The CDR3 here is CASSLALGTGESEQYF. The DNA for the CDR3 is TGTGCCAGCAGCTTAGCGCTTGGGACAGGGGAAAGCGAGCAGTACTTC.

The chain carries TRBV5-4 and TRBJ2-3, with 8 bases matching TRBD1. The CDR3 totals 15 residues. V shed 2 bases, J shed 2 bases, and the junction held 4 bases outside the gene matches. Germline V gene data show CDR1 as SGHNT and CDR2 as YYREEE (reference sequence). The CDR3 DNA is TGTGCCAGCAGCTTCGACAGGGGCCCCACAGATACGCAGTATTTT. Translated: CASSFDRGPTDTQYF.

V gene TRBV19 combines with J gene TRBJ2-1; the D is unclear. CDR1 LNHDA and CDR2 SQIVND come from the germline V gene (reference sequence). The CDR3 totals 16 residues. The ends were cut back, 5 bases at V and 0 bases at J, with 14 bases in the middle. The CDR3 sequence is CASSPTALRSYNEQFF. In DNA, the CDR3 is TGTGCCAGTAGTCCAACAGCCCTACGCTCCTACAATGAGCAGTTCTTC.

The V and J genes are TRBV6-6 and TRBJ1-1; possibly TRBD1 for D (5 bases). V dropped 8 bases and J dropped 0 bases, with 19 bases sitting between them. Germline-derived CDR1 and CDR2 are MNHNY and SVGAGI (reference sequence). The CDR3 covers 16 residues. For the CDR3, the DNA is TGTGCCAGCCGCCACGATCGCGGGGGGATGAACACTGAAGCTTTCTTT. It is translated as CASRHDRGGMNTEAFF.